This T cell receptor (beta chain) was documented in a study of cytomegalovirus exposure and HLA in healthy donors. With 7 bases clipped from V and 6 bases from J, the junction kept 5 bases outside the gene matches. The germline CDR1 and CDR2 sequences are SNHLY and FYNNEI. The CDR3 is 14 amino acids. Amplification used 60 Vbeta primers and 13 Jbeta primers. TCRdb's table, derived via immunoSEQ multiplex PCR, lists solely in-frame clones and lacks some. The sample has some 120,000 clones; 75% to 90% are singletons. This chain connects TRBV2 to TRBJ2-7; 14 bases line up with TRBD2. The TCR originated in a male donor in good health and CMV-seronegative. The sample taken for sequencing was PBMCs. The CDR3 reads CASMKGLAGAEQYF. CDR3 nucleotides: TGTGCCAGCATGAAGGGACTAGCGGGAGCCGAGCAGTACTTC.